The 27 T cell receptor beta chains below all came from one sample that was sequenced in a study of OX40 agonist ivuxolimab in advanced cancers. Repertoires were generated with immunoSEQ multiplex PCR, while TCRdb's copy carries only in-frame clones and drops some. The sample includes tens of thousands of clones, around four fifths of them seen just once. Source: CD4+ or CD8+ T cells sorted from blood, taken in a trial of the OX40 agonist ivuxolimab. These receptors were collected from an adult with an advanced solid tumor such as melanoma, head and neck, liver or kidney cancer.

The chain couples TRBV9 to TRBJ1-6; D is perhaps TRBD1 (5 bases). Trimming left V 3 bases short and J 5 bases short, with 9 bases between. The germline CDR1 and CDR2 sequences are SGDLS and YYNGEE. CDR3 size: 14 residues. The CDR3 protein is CASSGRGDNSPLHF. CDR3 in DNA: TGTGCCAGCAGCGGGAGGGGAGATAATTCACCCCTCCACTTT.

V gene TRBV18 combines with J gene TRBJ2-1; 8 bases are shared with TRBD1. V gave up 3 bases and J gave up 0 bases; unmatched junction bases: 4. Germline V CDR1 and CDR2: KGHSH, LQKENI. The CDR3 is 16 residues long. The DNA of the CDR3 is TGTGCCAGCTCACCTCGGGACAGGAGCTCCTACAATGAGCAGTTCTTC. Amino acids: CASSPRDRSSYNEQFF.

The CDR3 region has the DNA TGTGCCAGTAGTATGGAAGGGGGCACTGAAGCTTTCTTT. It translates to CASSMEGGTEAFF. The chain combines TRBV19 with TRBJ1-1, with D perhaps matching TRBD1 (6 bases). The CDR3 runs to 13 residues. V was clipped by 3 bases and J by 4 bases, with 9 bases between them. The V gene's germline CDR1 is LNHDA and CDR2 SQIVND (reference sequence).

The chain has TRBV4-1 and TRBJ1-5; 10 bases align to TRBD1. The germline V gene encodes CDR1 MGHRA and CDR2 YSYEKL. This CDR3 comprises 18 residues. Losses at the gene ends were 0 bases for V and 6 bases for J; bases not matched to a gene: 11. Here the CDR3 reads CASSQDIGGTGASQPQHF. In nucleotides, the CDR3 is TGCGCCAGCAGCCAAGATATCGGGGGGACAGGGGCTTCTCAGCCCCAGCATTTT.

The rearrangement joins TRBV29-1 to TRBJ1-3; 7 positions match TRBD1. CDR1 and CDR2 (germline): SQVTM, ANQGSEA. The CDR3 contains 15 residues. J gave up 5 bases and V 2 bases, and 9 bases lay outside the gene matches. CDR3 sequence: CSVEPRQGGRNTIYF. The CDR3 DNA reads TGCAGCGTTGAACCCCGACAGGGTGGTAGAAACACCATATATTTT.

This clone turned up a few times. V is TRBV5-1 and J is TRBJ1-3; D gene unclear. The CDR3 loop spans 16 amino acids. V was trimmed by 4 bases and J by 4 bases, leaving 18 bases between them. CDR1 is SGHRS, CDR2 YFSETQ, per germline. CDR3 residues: CASSPLQSFAGNTIYF. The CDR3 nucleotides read TGCGCCAGCAGCCCACTACAGAGTTTTGCCGGAAACACCATATATTTT.

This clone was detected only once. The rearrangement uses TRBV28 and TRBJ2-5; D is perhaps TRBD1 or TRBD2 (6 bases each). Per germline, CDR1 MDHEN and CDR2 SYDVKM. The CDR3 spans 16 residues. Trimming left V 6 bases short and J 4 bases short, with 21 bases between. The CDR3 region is CASSKSRGRKPETQYF. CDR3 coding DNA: TGTGCCAGCAGCAAAAGCCGGGGGCGGAAGCCAGAGACCCAGTACTTC.

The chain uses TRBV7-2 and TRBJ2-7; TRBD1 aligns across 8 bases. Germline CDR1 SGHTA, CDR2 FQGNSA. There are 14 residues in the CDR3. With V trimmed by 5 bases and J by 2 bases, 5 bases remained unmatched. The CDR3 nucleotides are TGTGCCAGCAGCCTACGACAGGGGACCTACGAGCAGTACTTC. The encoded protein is CASSLRQGTYEQYF. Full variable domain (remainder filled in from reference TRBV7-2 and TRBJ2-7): GAGVSQSPSNKVTEKGKDVELRCDPISGHTALYWYRQSLGQGLEFLIYFQGNSAPDKSGLPSDRFSAERTGGSVSTLTIQRTQQEDSAVYLCASSLRQGTYEQYFGPGTRLTVT.

CDR3 DNA: TGTGCCAGCAGCCCGGGACCCAATACCTACGAGCAGTACTTC. This codes for CASSPGPNTYEQYF. The chain has TRBV5-4 and TRBJ2-7, with D perhaps being TRBD1 or TRBD2 (5 bases each). V was clipped by 4 bases and J by 2 bases, with 13 bases between them. CDR1 is SGHNT, CDR2 YYREEE, per germline (reference sequence). This CDR3 is 14 amino acids long.

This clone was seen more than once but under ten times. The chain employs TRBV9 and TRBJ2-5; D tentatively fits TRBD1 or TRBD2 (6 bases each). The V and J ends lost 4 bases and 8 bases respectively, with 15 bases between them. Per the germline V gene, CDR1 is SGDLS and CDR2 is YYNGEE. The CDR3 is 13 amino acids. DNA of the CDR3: TGTGCCAGCAGCCTGGGGGGCCTGGAAACCCAGTACTTC. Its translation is CASSLGGLETQYF.

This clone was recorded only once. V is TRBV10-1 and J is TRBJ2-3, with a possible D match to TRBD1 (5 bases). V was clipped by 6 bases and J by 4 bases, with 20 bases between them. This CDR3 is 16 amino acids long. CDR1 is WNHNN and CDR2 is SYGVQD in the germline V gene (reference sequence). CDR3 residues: CASSRTQSRGSDTQYF. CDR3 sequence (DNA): TGCGCCAGCAGCAGGACCCAATCTAGGGGTTCAGATACGCAGTATTTT.

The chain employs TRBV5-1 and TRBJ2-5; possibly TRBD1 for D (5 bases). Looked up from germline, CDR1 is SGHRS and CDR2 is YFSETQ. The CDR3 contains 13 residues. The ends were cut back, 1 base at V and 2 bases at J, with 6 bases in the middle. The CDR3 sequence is CASSLSGQETQYF. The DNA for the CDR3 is TGCGCCAGCAGCTTGTCAGGGCAAGAGACCCAGTACTTC.

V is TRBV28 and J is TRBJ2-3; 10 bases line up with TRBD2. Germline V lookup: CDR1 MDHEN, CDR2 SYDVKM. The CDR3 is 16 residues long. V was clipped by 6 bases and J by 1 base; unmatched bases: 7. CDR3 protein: CASSLATSGGTDTQYF. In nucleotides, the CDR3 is TGTGCCAGCAGCCTTGCTACTAGCGGGGGCACAGATACGCAGTATTTT.

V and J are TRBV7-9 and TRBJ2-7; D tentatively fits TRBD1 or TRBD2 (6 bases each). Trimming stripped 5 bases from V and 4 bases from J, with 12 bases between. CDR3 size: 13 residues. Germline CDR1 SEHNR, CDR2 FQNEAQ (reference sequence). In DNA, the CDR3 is TGTGCCAGCAGCCCGACAGGAGGGTACGAGCAGTACTTC. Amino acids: CASSPTGGYEQYF.

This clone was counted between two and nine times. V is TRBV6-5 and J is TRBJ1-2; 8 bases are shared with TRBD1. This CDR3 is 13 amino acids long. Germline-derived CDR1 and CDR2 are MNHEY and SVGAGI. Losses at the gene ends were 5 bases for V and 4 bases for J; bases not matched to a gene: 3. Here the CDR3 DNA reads TGTGCCAGCAGTGCTGACAGGGGCTATGGCTACACCTTC. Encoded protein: CASSADRGYGYTF.

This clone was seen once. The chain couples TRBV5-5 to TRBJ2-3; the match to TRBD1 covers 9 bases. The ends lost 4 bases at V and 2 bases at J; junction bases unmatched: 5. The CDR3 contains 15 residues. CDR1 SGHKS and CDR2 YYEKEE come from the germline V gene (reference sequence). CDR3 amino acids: CASSPGTGLTDTQYF. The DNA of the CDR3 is TGTGCCAGCAGCCCCGGGACAGGGCTCACAGATACGCAGTATTTT. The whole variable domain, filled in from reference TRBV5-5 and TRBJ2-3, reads DAGVTQSPTHLIKTRGQQVTLRCSPISGHKSVSWYQQVLGQGPQFIFQYYEKEERGRGNFPDRFSARQFPNYSSELNVNALLLGDSALYLCASSPGTGLTDTQYFGPGTRLTVL.

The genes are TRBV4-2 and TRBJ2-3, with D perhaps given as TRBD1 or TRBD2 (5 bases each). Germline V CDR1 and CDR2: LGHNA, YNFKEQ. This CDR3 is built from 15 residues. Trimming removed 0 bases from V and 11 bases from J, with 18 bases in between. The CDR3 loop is CASSQDGTQERGQYF. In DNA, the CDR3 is TGTGCCAGCAGCCAAGATGGGACGCAAGAACGAGGGCAGTATTTT.

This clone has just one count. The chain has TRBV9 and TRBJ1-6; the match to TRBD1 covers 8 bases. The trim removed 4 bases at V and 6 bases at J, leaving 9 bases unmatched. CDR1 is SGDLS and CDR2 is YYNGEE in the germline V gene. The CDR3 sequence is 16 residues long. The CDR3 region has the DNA TGTGCCAGCAGCTCTGGACAGGGAGCGGTTAATTCACCCCTCCACTTT. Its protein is CASSSGQGAVNSPLHF.

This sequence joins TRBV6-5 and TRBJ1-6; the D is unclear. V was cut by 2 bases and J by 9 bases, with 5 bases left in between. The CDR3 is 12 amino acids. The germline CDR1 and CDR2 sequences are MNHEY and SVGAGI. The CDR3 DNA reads TGTGCCAGCAGTTACGGAACTTCACCCCTCCACTTT. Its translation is CASSYGTSPLHF.

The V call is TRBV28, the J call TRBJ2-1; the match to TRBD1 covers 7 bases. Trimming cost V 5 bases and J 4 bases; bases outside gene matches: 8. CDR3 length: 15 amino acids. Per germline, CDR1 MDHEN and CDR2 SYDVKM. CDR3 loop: CASSVGQVGYNEQFF. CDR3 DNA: TGTGCCAGCAGTGTCGGACAGGTCGGTTACAATGAGCAGTTCTTC.

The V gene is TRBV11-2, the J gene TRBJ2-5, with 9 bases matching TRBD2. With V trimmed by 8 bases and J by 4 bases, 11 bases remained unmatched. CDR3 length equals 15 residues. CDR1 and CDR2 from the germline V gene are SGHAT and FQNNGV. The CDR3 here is CASAARGLAPETQYF. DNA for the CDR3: TGTGCCAGCGCCGCCCGGGGACTAGCTCCAGAGACCCAGTACTTC.

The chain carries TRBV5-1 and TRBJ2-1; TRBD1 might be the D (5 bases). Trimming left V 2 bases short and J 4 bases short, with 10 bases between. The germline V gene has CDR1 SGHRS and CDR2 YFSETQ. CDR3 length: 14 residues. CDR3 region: CASSLGHPYNEQFF. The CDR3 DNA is TGCGCCAGCAGCTTAGGACACCCATACAATGAGCAGTTCTTC.

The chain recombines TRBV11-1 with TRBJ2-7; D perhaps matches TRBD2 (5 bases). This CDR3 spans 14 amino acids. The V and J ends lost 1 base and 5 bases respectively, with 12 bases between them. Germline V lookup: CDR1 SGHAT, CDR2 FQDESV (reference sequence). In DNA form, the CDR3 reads TGTGCCAGCAGCTTAGATCCGGGGTCCCACGAGCAGTACTTC. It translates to CASSLDPGSHEQYF.

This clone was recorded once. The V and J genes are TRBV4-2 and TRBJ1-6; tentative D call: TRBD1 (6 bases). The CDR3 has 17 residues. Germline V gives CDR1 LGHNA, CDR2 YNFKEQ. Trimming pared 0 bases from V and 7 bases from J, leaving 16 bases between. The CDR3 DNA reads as TGTGCCAGCAGCCAAGATATCGCGGCAGGGGCCAATTCACCCCTCCACTTT. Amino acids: CASSQDIAAGANSPLHF.

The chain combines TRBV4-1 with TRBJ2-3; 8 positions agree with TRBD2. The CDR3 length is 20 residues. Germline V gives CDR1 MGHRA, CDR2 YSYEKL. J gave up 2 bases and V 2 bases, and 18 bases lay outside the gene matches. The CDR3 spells CASSQFVVGGGGPLTDTQYF. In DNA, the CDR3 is TGCGCCAGCAGCCAATTTGTGGTTGGAGGCGGGGGGCCGCTCACAGATACGCAGTATTTT.

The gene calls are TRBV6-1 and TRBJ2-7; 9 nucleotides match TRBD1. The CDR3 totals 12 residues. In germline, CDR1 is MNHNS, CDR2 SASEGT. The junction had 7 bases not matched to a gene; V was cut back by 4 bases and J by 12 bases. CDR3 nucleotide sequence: TGTGCCAGCAGTGGGGACAGGGTTTCTCCGTACTTC. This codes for CASSGDRVSPYF.

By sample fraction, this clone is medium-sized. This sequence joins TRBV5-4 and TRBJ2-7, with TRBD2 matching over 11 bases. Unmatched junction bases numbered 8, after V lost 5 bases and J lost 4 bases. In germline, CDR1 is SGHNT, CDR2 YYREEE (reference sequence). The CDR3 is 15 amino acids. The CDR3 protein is CASSKEGLAAYEQYF. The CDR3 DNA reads TGTGCCAGCAGTAAAGAGGGACTAGCGGCTTACGAGCAGTACTTC.